The source of this T cell receptor (beta chain) is a study of tumor-infiltrating lymphocytes in primary liver carcinoma. Co-extracting RNA and DNA was done with 20-30 mg of unsorted bulk tissue as input. The authors made TCR beta cDNA from roughly 480 ng total RNA with a constant-region primer. Nested multiplex PCR, run for three rounds with slightly modified ARM-PCR, yielded TCR beta libraries. One entry per CDR3 protein results from TCRdb running MiXCR on the multiplex PCR reads. The repertoire holds roughly 190,000 distinct CDR3 sequences, with 85% as singletons. The source of this sequence is a man aged 35 to 55 with primary liver carcinoma and hepatitis B virus infection. The sequenced material came from tumor tissue from primary liver carcinoma.

The CDR3 protein is CASSSWTGRDTFF. The CDR3 DNA is TGTGCCAGCAGTTCGTGGACAGGGAGGGATACGTTCTTT. The chain uses TRBV28 and TRBJ1-1; 8 bases are a match to TRBD1. Germline CDR1 and CDR2: MDHEN and SYDVKM. This CDR3 contains 13 residues. The V and J ends lost 4 bases and 14 bases, in that order; junction bases with no gene match: 12. The complete variable domain, with remaining parts taken from reference TRBV28 and TRBJ1-1, reads DVKVTQSSRYLVKRTGEKVFLECVQDMDHENMFWYRQDPGLGLRLIYFSYDVKMKEKGDIPEGYSVSREKKERFSLILESASTNQTSMYLCASSSWTGRDTFFGQGTRLTVV.